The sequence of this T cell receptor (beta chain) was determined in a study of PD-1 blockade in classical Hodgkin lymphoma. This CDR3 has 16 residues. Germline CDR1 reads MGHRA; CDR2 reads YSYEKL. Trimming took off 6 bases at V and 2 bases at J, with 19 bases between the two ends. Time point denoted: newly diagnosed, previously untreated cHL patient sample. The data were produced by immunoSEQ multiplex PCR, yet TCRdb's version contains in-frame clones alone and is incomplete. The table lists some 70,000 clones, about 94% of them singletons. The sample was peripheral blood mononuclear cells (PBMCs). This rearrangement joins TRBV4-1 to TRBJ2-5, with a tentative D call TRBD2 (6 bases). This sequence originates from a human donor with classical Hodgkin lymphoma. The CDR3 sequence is CASSTIDSGPQETQYF. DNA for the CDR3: TGCGCCAGCAGTACTATCGATAGCGGCCCGCAAGAGACCCAGTACTTC.